The sequence of this TCR beta chain was determined in a study of T cell changes during pregnancy in multiple sclerosis. Germline CDR1 MNHNS, CDR2 SASEGT. The CDR3 covers 15 residues. The V and J ends lost 0 bases and 5 bases respectively, with 11 bases between them. Libraries were prepared by immunoSEQ multiplex PCR; TCRdb keeps only in-frame clonotypes and omits some of them. The table shows 50,000 or so clones, with roughly 92% occurring only once. The sequence was obtained from a female donor with multiple sclerosis, enrolled in a pregnancy study. The specimen comprised CD4+ T cells from peripheral blood mononuclear cells, sampled in the third trimester of pregnancy. The chain is built from TRBV6-1 and TRBJ1-5, with unresolved D. Here the CDR3 reads CASSEAGVYYQPQHF. In nucleotides, the CDR3 is TGTGCCAGCAGTGAAGCCGGAGTGTATTATCAGCCCCAGCATTTT.